These 5 T cell receptor beta chains share one sample of origin, sequenced in a study of blood T cell repertoires in COVID-19. Assay used: immunoSEQ multiplex PCR; TCRdb lists only in-frame clones, some missing. The sample has 130,000 or so clones; 77% are singletons. Sequenced: peripheral blood. These receptors were taken from a human donor in a cohort sampled during active COVID-19.

The chain couples TRBV5-1 to TRBJ2-1, with 8 positions matching TRBD2. The CDR3 sequence is 16 residues long. Per germline, CDR1 SGHRS and CDR2 YFSETQ. Losses at the gene ends were 0 bases for V and 7 bases for J; bases not matched to a gene: 9. The CDR3 reads CASSLAGSGRTNEQFF. As DNA, the CDR3 is TGCGCCAGCAGCTTGGCCGGCAGCGGGAGAACGAATGAGCAGTTCTTC.

V gene TRBV12-3 or TRBV12-4 combines with J gene TRBJ2-7, with a weak D call TRBD2 (6 bases). V shed 3 bases and J shed 13 bases, with 19 bases lying between them. This CDR3 has 13 amino acids. This CDR3 reads CASSLDPGLGTYF. The CDR3 region has the DNA TGTGCCAGCAGTTTGGATCCGGGACTGGGAACATACTTC.

The chain carries TRBV5-6 and TRBJ2-1; 8 bases line up with TRBD2. The ends lost 4 bases at V and 2 bases at J; junction bases unmatched: 11. The germline V gene has CDR1 SGHDT and CDR2 YYEEEE. The CDR3 spans 17 residues. The CDR3 DNA sequence: TGTGCCAGCAGCGCCCTTGGCGGGAGGTTCCCCTACAATGAGCAGTTCTTC. Translated: CASSALGGRFPYNEQFF.

The chain links TRBV5-1 to TRBJ1-1; 8 nucleotides agree with TRBD1. The CDR3 runs to 14 residues. With V trimmed by 4 bases and J by 1 base, 3 bases remained unmatched. Germline V gene lookup returns CDR1 SGHRS and CDR2 YFSETQ. CDR3 residues: CASSDGQGNTEAFF. The CDR3 DNA follows: TGCGCCAGCAGCGACGGACAGGGGAACACTGAAGCTTTCTTT. The variable domain in full, with the rest retrieved from reference TRBV5-1 and TRBJ1-1, is KAGVTQTPRYLIKTRGQQVTLSCSPISGHRSVSWYQQTPGQGLQFLFEYFSETQRNKGNFPGRFSGRQFSNSRSEMNVSTLELGDSALYLCASSDGQGNTEAFFGQGTRLTVV.

V is TRBV2 and J is TRBJ1-2; D uncertain. V was clipped by 6 bases and J by 0 bases, with 20 bases between them. Germline assignment: CDR1 SNHLY and CDR2 FYNNEI. This CDR3 spans 17 amino acids. Here the CDR3 DNA reads TGTGCCAGCAGACACCCGGGTGAGAGGGCCACTAACTATGGCTACACCTTC. Its translation is CASRHPGERATNYGYTF.